A selection of T cell receptor beta chains follows, all from one sample in a study of OX40 agonist ivuxolimab in advanced cancers. This table comes from immunoSEQ multiplex PCR, and its TCRdb copy is limited to in-frame clones, with some not included. The table includes 98,000 or so clones, roughly 80% detected once. This sample comprised CD4+ or CD8+ T cells sorted from blood, obtained in a trial of the OX40 agonist ivuxolimab. The receptors originated from an adult with an advanced solid tumor such as melanoma, head and neck, liver or kidney cancer. The CDR3 runs from the conserved cysteine through the conserved F or W. Fields, in order: J gene, V gene, clone size, D gene, CDR3 protein, CDR3 DNA. The D gene is left open where the match is weak. Clone size is not always given. Where it is, it says once, few, many or a class for expanded clones.

>TRBJ2-2|TRBV2|NA|NA
CASNGLYTGELFF
TGTGCCAGCAATGGACTATACACCGGGGAGCTGTTTTTT
>TRBJ2-7|TRBV5-1|few|TRBD2
CASSLDSGGAREQYF
TGCGCCAGCAGCCTGGATAGCGGGGGGGCGAGGGAGCAGTACTTC
>TRBJ1-2|TRBV2|NA|NA
CASRPQGLDGYTF
TGTGCCAGCAGGCCCCAAGGACTTGACGGCTACACCTTC
>TRBJ2-3|TRBV28|once|TRBD2
CASSISGREDTQYF
TGTGCCAGCAGTATAAGCGGGAGAGAGGATACGCAGTATTTT
>TRBJ2-5|TRBV7-2|once|TRBD1
CASSGRTGGWETQYF
TGTGCCAGCAGCGGGAGGACAGGGGGCTGGGAGACCCAGTACTTC
>TRBJ2-7|TRBV5-1|NA|NA
CASSLELQYEQYF
TGCGCCAGCAGCTTGGAATTGCAGTACGAGCAGTACTTC
>TRBJ2-6|TRBV4-2|once|TRBD2
CASSQVVGRDYSGANVLTF
TGTGCCAGCAGCCAAGTCGTGGGCAGGGACTACTCTGGGGCCAACGTCCTGACTTTC
>TRBJ1-4|TRBV7-9|NA|TRBD1
CASSLTQGVNEKLFF
TGTGCCAGCAGCTTGACACAGGGGGTAAATGAAAAACTGTTTTTT
>TRBJ1-2|TRBV19|NA|NA
CASSIDLRGRAFYLFYGYTF
TGTGCCAGTAGTATAGATCTCAGGGGACGAGCCTTTTATCTCTTCTATGGCTACACCTTC
>TRBJ2-2|TRBV7-2|NA|TRBD1
CASSSTGPIAGELFF
TGTGCCAGCAGCTCGACAGGGCCCATAGCCGGGGAGCTGTTTTTT
>TRBJ2-2|TRBV4-1|once|TRBD1
CASRRTGGLPGELFF
TGCGCCAGCAGGCGAACAGGGGGACTCCCCGGGGAGCTGTTTTTT